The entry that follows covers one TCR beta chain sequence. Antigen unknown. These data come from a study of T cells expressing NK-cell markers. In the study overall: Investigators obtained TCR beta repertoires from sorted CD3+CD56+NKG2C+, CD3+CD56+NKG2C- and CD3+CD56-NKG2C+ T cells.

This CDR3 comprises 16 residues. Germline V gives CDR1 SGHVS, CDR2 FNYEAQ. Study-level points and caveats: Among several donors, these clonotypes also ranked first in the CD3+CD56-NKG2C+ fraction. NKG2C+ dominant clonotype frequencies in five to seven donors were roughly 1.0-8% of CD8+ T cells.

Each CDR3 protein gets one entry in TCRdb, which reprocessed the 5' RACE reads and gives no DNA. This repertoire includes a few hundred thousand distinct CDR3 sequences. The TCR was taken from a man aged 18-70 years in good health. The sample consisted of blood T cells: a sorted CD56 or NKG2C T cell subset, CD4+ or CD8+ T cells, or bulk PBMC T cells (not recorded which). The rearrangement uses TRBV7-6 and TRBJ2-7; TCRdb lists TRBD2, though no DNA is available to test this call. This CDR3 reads CASSRGASASSYEQYF.